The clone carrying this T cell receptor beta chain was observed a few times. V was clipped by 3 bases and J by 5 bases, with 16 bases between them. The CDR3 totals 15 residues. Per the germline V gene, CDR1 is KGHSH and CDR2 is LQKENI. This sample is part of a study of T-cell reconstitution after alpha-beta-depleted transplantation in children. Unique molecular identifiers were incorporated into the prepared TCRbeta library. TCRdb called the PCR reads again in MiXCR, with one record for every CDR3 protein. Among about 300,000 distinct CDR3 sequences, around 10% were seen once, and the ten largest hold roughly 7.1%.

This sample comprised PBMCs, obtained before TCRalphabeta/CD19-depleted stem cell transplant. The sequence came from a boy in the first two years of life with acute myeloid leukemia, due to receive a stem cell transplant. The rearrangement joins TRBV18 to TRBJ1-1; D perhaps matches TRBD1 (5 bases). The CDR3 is CASSPRSYGGTEAFF. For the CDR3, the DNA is TGTGCCAGCTCACCCCGATCGTACGGGGGGACTGAAGCTTTCTTT.